The present TCR beta chain was sequenced within a study of T-cell memory formation after mild COVID-19. About the study: TCR clusters showed largely donor specificity.

General observations from the study: Second-wave clones that peaked on day 37 lacked confirmed SARS-CoV-2 specificity.

With regard to this clonotype: As yet, its antigen is unknown.

TCRalpha and TCRbeta libraries used 5'RACE with constant-segment primers and UMIs. TCRdb redid the calling of the 5' RACE reads with MiXCR, one entry per CDR3 protein. Of about 290,000 distinct CDR3 sequences detected, roughly 15% appear once; the ten largest clones hold about a fifth. Sequenced material: PBMCs or a T cell subset sorted from them (not recorded which). The sequence came from a man between 18 and 29 years old who had mild COVID-19 (a few samples of this study predate the infection). Cell type and time point are not known.

The DNA for the CDR3 is TGTGCCAGCAGCCGGGCCCAAGGCGCAGATACGCAGTATTTT. Translation: CASSRAQGADTQYF. V is TRBV7-2 and J is TRBJ2-3; D gene unclear. The V end lost 5 bases, the J end lost 4 bases, and 13 bases lay between the germline ends. Germline lookup yields CDR1 SGHTA and CDR2 FQGNSA. The CDR3 length is 14 residues.